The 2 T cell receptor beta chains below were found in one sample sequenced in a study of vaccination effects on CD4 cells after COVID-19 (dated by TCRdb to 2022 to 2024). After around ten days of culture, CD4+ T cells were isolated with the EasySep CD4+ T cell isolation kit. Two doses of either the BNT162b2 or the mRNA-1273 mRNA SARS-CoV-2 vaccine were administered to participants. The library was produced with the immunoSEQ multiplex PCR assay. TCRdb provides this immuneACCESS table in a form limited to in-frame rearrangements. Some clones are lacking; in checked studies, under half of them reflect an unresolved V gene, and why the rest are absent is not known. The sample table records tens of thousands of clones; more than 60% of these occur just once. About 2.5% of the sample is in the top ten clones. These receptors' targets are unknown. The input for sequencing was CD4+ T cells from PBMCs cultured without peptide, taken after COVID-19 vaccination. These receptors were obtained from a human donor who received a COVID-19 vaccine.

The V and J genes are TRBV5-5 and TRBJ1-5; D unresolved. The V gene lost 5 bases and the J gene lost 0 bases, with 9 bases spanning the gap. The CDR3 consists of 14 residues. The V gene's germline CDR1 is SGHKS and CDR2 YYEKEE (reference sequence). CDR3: CASSYSYSNQPQHF. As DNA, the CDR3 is TGTGCCAGCAGTTACAGTTATAGCAATCAGCCCCAGCATTTT.

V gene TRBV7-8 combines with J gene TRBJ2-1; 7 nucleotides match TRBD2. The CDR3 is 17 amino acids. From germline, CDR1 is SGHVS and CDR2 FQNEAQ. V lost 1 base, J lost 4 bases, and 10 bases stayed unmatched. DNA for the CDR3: TGTGCCAGCAGCTTAGGGCTTGGGCGGGGGAGTTACAATGAGCAGTTCTTC. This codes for CASSLGLGRGSYNEQFF.